This T cell receptor beta chain was captured in a study of cytomegalovirus exposure and HLA in healthy donors. At the time of sampling, donors were nominally healthy, though unrecorded immune exposures were likely. Primers: 60 Vbeta forward and 13 Jbeta reverse. Here immunoSEQ multiplex PCR was the method, and the copy in TCRdb shows in-frame clones only, minus some. The sample lists 150,000 to 250,000 clones; roughly 85% were seen once. Points from the study as a whole: The study listed approximately 160 cytomegalovirus-associated TCR beta chains. Available immune exposure information was restricted to CMV serostatus only. About 87% or about 30% of the time was how often most TCR beta V segments were productive, according to an earlier analysis.

Remarks on this clone: The antigen is undetermined. One junction end disagrees with the germline gene, perhaps due to a read error.

The germline gives CDR1 SGHTA, CDR2 FQGNSA. This CDR3 comprises 13 residues. The sample was PBMCs. The V and J genes are TRBV7-2 and TRBJ1-2, with a weak D call TRBD1 (5 bases). The TCR sequence derives from a woman aged 45-65 years in good health and CMV-seronegative. This CDR3 reads CASSRQSNFGYTF. CDR3 nucleotides: TGTGCCAGCAGCCGACAGTCGAACTTTGGCTACACCTTC.